This TCR beta chain is from a study of radiation and T cells in renal cell carcinoma. Study-level results: Compared with controls, irradiated tumors had more, larger dominant CDR3 motifs. Only small tumor regions of 0.8 to 1 g were sampled. Top 100 clonotypes averaged roughly 50% in irradiated versus roughly 43% in nephrectomy-only tumors.

The V end was cut by 0 bases, the J end by 7 bases, with 6 bases between. Germline values: CDR1 SEHNR, CDR2 FQNEAQ (reference sequence). The CDR3 loop spans 13 amino acids. TCRdb's copy holds only in-frame clones and misses some; the assay was immunoSEQ multiplex PCR. The sample lists roughly 21,000 clones, less than 55% occurring once. Treatment: treatment-naive control, cytoreductive nephrectomy. Controls were unirradiated tumors from treatment-naive cytoreductive nephrectomy patients. This clone is medium-sized by share. The antigen is unknown. The TCR was taken from a human donor with renal cell carcinoma. V is TRBV7-9 and J is TRBJ1-4; D not resolved. Sequencing used tumor tissue, obtained from a patient whose treatment was nephrectomy without radiotherapy. For the CDR3, the DNA is TGTGCCAGCAGCTTAGCCAGCTCTGAAAAACTGTTTTTT. Protein: CASSLASSEKLFF.